Listed below are T cell receptor beta chains from one sample, sequenced in a study of T-cell reconstitution after alpha-beta-depleted transplantation in children. Each CDR3 protein gets one entry after TCRdb re-called the PCR reads with MiXCR. The sample carries about 690,000 distinct CDR3 sequences, 16% recorded once. The material was PBMCs from the stem cell graft donor, obtained from the stem cell graft. These receptors were collected from a human donor who donated a stem cell graft to a child with acute myeloid leukemia. Each CDR3 is given with its conserved first and last residue. Fields, in order: clone size, V gene, J gene, D gene, CDR3 DNA, CDR3 protein. The D gene is left open where the match is weak. Size is omitted from some rows. Given values are once, few, many or a class for expanded clones.

many	TRBV12-3/TRBV12-4	TRBJ2-3	-	TGTGCCAGCAGGGGGACTTCCCAATGGCAGTATTTT	CASRGTSQWQYF
few	TRBV9	TRBJ1-2	TRBD1	TGTGCCAGCAGTTCGACAGGGGCAGGCTACACCTTC	CASSSTGAGYTF
-	TRBV7-6	TRBJ1-4	-	TGTGCCAGCAGCCGATTTTTAACAGGGAACACTAATGAAAAACTGTTTTTT	CASSRFLTGNTNEKLFF
-	TRBV3-1	TRBJ2-3	TRBD2	TGTGCCAGCAGCCAAGAGGTGAAGGCTAGCGGGGGAGGCACAGATACGCAGTATTTT	CASSQEVKASGGGTDTQYF
-	TRBV11-2	TRBJ2-5	TRBD2	TGTGCCAGCAGCTTTAATAGCGGGGGGCTCGGAGAGACCCAGTACTTC	CASSFNSGGLGETQYF
many	TRBV6-1	TRBJ1-6	-	TGTGCCAGCAGGGTTGGACCGAGCTCCTATAATTCACCCCTCCACTTT	CASRVGPSSYNSPLHF
-	TRBV6-2/TRBV6-3	TRBJ1-1	-	TGTGCCAGCAGCCAAACCGGGACCCAACAGTACACTGAAGCTTTCTTT	CASSQTGTQQYTEAFF
few	TRBV12-3/TRBV12-4	TRBJ1-4	-	TGTGCCAGCAGTCGGGACCTGGAGGCTGAAAAACTGTTTTTT	CASSRDLEAEKLFF
-	TRBV11-2	TRBJ2-5	-	TGTGCCAGCAGCTTTAACCTGGTGGAAGAGACCCAGTACTTC	CASSFNLVEETQYF
-	TRBV28	TRBJ1-5	-	TGTGCCAGTCGAGGCGGGGATGCGGACAATCAGCCCCAGCATTTT	CASRGGDADNQPQHF
few	TRBV15	TRBJ2-3	-	TGTGCCACCAGTACTCAAGAGGGGATTAGCACAGATACGCAGTATTTT	CATSTQEGISTDTQYF
-	TRBV7-9	TRBJ1-4	-	TGTGCCAGCAGCCCTTGGGTTGCAACTAATGAAAAACTGTTTTTT	CASSPWVATNEKLFF
few	TRBV30	TRBJ2-7	TRBD1	TGTGCCTGTGACAGGGCTCACGAGCAGTACTTC	CACDRAHEQYF
-	TRBV6-1	TRBJ2-2	TRBD2	TGTGCCAGCAGCGACGACTCTAGCGGGGGGGCCGACACCGGGGAGCTGTTTTTT	CASSDDSSGGADTGELFF
many	TRBV29-1	TRBJ2-5	-	TGCAGCGCTCTCCTAGCGAGGGGGCGAGGGGAGACCCAGTACTTC	CSALLARGRGETQYF
-	TRBV29-1	TRBJ2-7	TRBD1	TGCAGCGTTGGGGACAGAATCTACGAGCAGTACTTC	CSVGDRIYEQYF